The rows below give T cell receptor beta chains drawn from one sample of a study of regulatory T cells in long-lasting Graves disease. TCRdb re-called the multiplex PCR reads through MiXCR, storing one row per CDR3 protein. The sample carries 200,000 to 250,000 distinct CDR3 sequences, roughly a fifth recorded once. These data are also associated with another study on T cells in Graves' hyperthyroidism and ophthalmopathy.

The sample consisted of peripheral blood mononuclear cells (PBMCs), taken at new diagnosis, from a patient treated with antithyroid drugs. Every receptor here comes from a woman younger than 45 with Graves disease. Both conserved end residues are part of each CDR3. A D gene is named only where the DNA matches it firmly. Clone size is stated in some rows and not others, as once, few, many or a class when expanded.

V: TRBV19; size: many; D: NA; J: TRBJ1-1; DNA: TGTGCCAGTAGTATCGGAAGCCAGGGTAACCCTGAAGCTTTCTTT; CDR3: CASSIGSQGNPEAFF
V: TRBV19; size: many; D: NA; J: TRBJ2-7; DNA: TGTGCCAGCCGAAGATCGAGCTCCTACGAGCAGTACTTC; CDR3: CASRRSSSYEQYF
V: TRBV10-3; size: few; D: TRBD1; J: TRBJ1-3; DNA: TGTGCCATCAGTGATTTTAACAGGGGGATCTCTGGAAACACCATATATTTT; CDR3: CAISDFNRGISGNTIYF
V: TRBV24-1; size: NA; D: TRBD2; J: TRBJ2-1; DNA: TGTGCCCCCCGGTCGGGTCCTACTAGCGGGAGGGCCTCCTACAATGAGCAGTTCTTC; CDR3: CAPRSGPTSGRASYNEQFF
V: TRBV5-1; size: many; D: TRBD2; J: TRBJ2-3; DNA: TGCGCCAGCAGCCGCCTGGCTAGCGGGAGCACAGATACGCAGTATTTT; CDR3: CASSRLASGSTDTQYF
V: TRBV20-1; size: many; D: NA; J: TRBJ1-6; DNA: TGCAGTGCTAGGGACTTCGGGATTGGTTCACCCCTCCACTTT; CDR3: CSARDFGIGSPLHF
V: TRBV20-1; size: many; D: NA; J: TRBJ2-6; DNA: TGCAGTGCAACCGTGGGGGCCAACGTCCTGACTTTC; CDR3: CSATVGANVLTF
V: TRBV6-5; size: once; D: NA; J: TRBJ2-1; DNA: TGTGCCAGCAGTTGGTCTAGCAACAATGAGCAGTTCTTC; CDR3: CASSWSSNNEQFF
V: TRBV24-1; size: many; D: NA; J: TRBJ1-1; DNA: TGTGCCACCAGTGACTCCACTGAAGCTTTCTTT; CDR3: CATSDSTEAFF
V: TRBV14; size: few; D: NA; J: TRBJ1-4; DNA: TGTGCCAGCAGCCGGGGCCCTAATGAAAAACTGTTTTTT; CDR3: CASSRGPNEKLFF
V: TRBV27; size: many; D: NA; J: TRBJ1-5; DNA: TGTGCCAGCAGTTCCGAGTATAGCAATCAGCCCCAGCATTTT; CDR3: CASSSEYSNQPQHF
V: TRBV19; size: NA; D: NA; J: TRBJ2-3; DNA: TGTGCCAGTAGTAGGGCAACAAACACAGATACGCAGTATTTT; CDR3: CASSRATNTDTQYF
V: TRBV12-3/TRBV12-4; size: many; D: TRBD1; J: TRBJ2-3; DNA: TGTGCCAGCAGTCCCATCCGACAGGGGGCGGATACGCAGTATTTT; CDR3: CASSPIRQGADTQYF
V: TRBV28; size: many; D: NA; J: TRBJ2-1; DNA: TGTGCCCAGACAGGGGTAGCGGGCTACAATGAGCAGTTCTTC; CDR3: CAQTGVAGYNEQFF
V: TRBV2; size: many; D: TRBD2; J: TRBJ2-1; DNA: TGTGCCAGCCGAGGGACTAGCGGGATATACAATGAGCAGTTCTTC; CDR3: CASRGTSGIYNEQFF
V: TRBV5-6; size: few; D: TRBD1; J: TRBJ2-4; DNA: TGTGCCAGCAGCCCGGGACAGACGGACATTCAGTACTTC; CDR3: CASSPGQTDIQYF
V: TRBV7-6; size: many; D: TRBD2; J: TRBJ2-7; DNA: TGTGCCAGCAGTCCTGCGTCTAGCGGCACCTACGAGCAGTACTTC; CDR3: CASSPASSGTYEQYF
V: TRBV30; size: many; D: NA; J: TRBJ1-6; DNA: TGTGCCTGGATGAGTGACAGCTATAATTCACCCCTCCACTTT; CDR3: CAWMSDSYNSPLHF
V: TRBV9; size: many; D: NA; J: TRBJ1-2; DNA: TGTGCCAGCAGCGTAGGGGCAGGCGTCACCTTC; CDR3: CASSVGAGVTF
V: TRBV6-1; size: many; D: NA; J: TRBJ2-1; DNA: TGTGCCAGCACCGCAGGGACCCACTCGAGCTCCTACAATGAGCAGTTCTTC; CDR3: CASTAGTHSSSYNEQFF
V: TRBV6-1; size: NA; D: TRBD1; J: TRBJ2-7; DNA: TGTGCCAGCAGTCCCTCTACCGGGACAGGACCGTACGAGCAGTACTTC; CDR3: CASSPSTGTGPYEQYF
V: TRBV5-1; size: many; D: NA; J: TRBJ1-3; DNA: TGCGCCAGCAGCTTGAGCGGGCAGGGAGAACTTGGAAACACCATATATTTT; CDR3: CASSLSGQGELGNTIYF
V: TRBV2; size: many; D: NA; J: TRBJ2-7; DNA: TGTGCCAGTGGCACCACTGACGAGCAGTACTTC; CDR3: CASGTTDEQYF
V: TRBV12-3/TRBV12-4; size: many; D: TRBD2; J: TRBJ2-7; DNA: TGTGCCAGCAGTTTTTATGCGGGAGGGCAGTACTTC; CDR3: CASSFYAGGQYF
V: TRBV11-2; size: many; D: NA; J: TRBJ1-1; DNA: TGTGCCAGCAGCTCGGGGACGGTGAACACTGAAGCTTTCTTT; CDR3: CASSSGTVNTEAFF
V: TRBV19; size: many; D: NA; J: TRBJ1-2; DNA: TGTGCCAGTAGTACCTTCCCGGGCCTGAACTATGGCTACACCTTC; CDR3: CASSTFPGLNYGYTF
V: TRBV28; size: many; D: TRBD2; J: TRBJ2-2; DNA: TGTGCCAGCAGTTTGACCCTAGCGGGGGGCCCCGGGGAGCTGTTTTTT; CDR3: CASSLTLAGGPGELFF
V: TRBV4-2; size: many; D: TRBD1; J: TRBJ1-6; DNA: TGTGCCAGCAGCCAAGATCCCGGGACAGGAGGCTCACCCCTCCACTTT; CDR3: CASSQDPGTGGSPLHF
V: TRBV24-1; size: many; D: NA; J: TRBJ2-6; DNA: TGTGCCACCAGTGATTCGATCGGGACGCAATTTTCAGGGGCCAACGTCCTGACTTTC; CDR3: CATSDSIGTQFSGANVLTF
V: TRBV5-1; size: many; D: TRBD1; J: TRBJ2-5; DNA: TGCGCCAGCAGCTCGCATCAGGGGGCCGGAGAGACCCAGTACTTC; CDR3: CASSSHQGAGETQYF
V: TRBV19; size: NA; D: TRBD2; J: TRBJ2-2; DNA: TGTGCCAGTTGGTTCAGGACTAGCGGGAGCCTCTCCTCGTCCGGGGAGCTGTTTTTT; CDR3: CASWFRTSGSLSSSGELFF
V: TRBV12-3/TRBV12-4; size: NA; D: TRBD1; J: TRBJ1-6; DNA: TGTGCCTCCCGAGGACAGGGAGGGAATTCACCCCTCCACTTT; CDR3: CASRGQGGNSPLHF
V: TRBV30; size: many; D: NA; J: TRBJ2-1; DNA: TGTGCCTGGAGACGGTCGGAGGAGAGGCAGTTCTTC; CDR3: CAWRRSEERQFF
V: TRBV28; size: many; D: TRBD1; J: TRBJ1-1; DNA: TGTGCCACCTTCACAGGGGGCGTGGGGGGGAACACTGAAGCTTTCTTT; CDR3: CATFTGGVGGNTEAFF
V: TRBV12-3/TRBV12-4; size: NA; D: NA; J: TRBJ1-3; DNA: TGTGCCAGCAGTTTAGGGACAGCTAACTCTGGAAACACCATATATTTT; CDR3: CASSLGTANSGNTIYF
V: TRBV28; size: once; D: NA; J: TRBJ2-7; DNA: TGTGCCAGCAGTTTAGTTAGGCTTCTCTCCTACGAGCAGTACTTC; CDR3: CASSLVRLLSYEQYF